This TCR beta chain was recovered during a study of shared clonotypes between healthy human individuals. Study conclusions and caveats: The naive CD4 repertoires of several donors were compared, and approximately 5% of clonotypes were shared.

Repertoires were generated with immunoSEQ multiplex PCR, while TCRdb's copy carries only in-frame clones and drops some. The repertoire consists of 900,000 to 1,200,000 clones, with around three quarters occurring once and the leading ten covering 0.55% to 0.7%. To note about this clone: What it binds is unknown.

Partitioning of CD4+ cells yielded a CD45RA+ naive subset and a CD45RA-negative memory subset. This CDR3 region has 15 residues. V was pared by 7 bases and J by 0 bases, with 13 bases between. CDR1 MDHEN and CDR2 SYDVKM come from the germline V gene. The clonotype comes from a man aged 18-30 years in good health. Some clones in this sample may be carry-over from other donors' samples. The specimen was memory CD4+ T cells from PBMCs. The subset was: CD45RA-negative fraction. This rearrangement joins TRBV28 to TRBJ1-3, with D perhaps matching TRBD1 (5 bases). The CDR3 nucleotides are TGTGCCAGCACAAAGGGGTTCTCCTCTGGAAACACCATATATTTT. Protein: CASTKGFSSGNTIYF. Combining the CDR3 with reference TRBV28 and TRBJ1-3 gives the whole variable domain DVKVTQSSRYLVKRTGEKVFLECVQDMDHENMFWYRQDPGLGLRLIYFSYDVKMKEKGDIPEGYSVSREKKERFSLILESASTNQTSMYLCASTKGFSSGNTIYFGEGSWLTVV.